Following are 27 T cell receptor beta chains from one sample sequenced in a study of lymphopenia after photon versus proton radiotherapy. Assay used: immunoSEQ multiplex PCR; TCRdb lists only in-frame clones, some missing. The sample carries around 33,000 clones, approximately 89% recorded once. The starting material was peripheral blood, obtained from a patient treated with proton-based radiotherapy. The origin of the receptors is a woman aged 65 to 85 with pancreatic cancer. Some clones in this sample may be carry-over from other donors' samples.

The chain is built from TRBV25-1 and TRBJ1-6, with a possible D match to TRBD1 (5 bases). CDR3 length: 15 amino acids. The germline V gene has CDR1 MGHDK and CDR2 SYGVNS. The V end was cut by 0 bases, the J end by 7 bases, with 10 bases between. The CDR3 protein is CASSEYKGTNSPLHF. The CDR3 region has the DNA TGTGCCAGCAGTGAATATAAGGGGACCAATTCACCCCTCCACTTT.

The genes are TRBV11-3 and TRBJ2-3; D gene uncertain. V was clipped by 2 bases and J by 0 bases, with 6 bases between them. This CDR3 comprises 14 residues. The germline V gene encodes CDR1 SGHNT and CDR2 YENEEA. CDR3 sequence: CASSLTQSTDTQYF. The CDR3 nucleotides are TGTGCCAGCAGCTTAACACAGAGCACAGATACGCAGTATTTT.

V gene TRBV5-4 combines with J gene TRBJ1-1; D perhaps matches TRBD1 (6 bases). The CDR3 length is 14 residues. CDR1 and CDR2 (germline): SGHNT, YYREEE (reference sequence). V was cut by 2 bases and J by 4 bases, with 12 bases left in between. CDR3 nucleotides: TGTGCCAGCAGCTTCGCTAGGGGGACCACTGAAGCTTTCTTT. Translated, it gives CASSFARGTTEAFF.

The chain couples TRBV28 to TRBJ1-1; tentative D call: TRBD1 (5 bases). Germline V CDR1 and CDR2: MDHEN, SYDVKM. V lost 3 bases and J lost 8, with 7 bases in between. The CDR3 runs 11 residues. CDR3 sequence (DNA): TGTGCCAGCAGTTTGGGGGTAGAAGCTTTCTTT. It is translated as CASSLGVEAFF. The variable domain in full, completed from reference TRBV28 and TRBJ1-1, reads DVKVTQSSRYLVKRTGEKVFLECVQDMDHENMFWYRQDPGLGLRLIYFSYDVKMKEKGDIPEGYSVSREKKERFSLILESASTNQTSMYLCASSLGVEAFFGQGTRLTVV.

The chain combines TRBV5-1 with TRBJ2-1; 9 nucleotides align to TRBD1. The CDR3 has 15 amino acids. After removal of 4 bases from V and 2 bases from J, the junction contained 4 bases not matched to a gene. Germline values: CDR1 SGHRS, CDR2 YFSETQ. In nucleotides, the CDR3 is TGCGCCAGCAGCGGCCGGGACAGGGCCTACAATGAGCAGTTCTTC. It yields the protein CASSGRDRAYNEQFF.

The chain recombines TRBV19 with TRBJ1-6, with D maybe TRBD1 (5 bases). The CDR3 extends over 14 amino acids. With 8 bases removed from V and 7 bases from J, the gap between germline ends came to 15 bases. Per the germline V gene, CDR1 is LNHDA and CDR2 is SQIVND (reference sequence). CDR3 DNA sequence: TGTGCCAGTTCATCCGGGACGGAGAATTCACCCCTCCACTTT. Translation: CASSSGTENSPLHF.

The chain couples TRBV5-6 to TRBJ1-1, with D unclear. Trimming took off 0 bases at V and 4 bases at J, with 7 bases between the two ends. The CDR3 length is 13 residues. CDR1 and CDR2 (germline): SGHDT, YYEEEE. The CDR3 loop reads CASSLVPATEAFF. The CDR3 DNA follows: TGTGCCAGCAGCTTGGTGCCAGCCACTGAAGCTTTCTTT. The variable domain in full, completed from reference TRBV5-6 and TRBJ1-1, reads DAGVTQSPTHLIKTRGQQVTLRCSPKSGHDTVSWYQQALGQGPQFIFQYYEEEERQRGNFPDRFSGHQFPNYSSELNVNALLLGDSALYLCASSLVPATEAFFGQGTRLTVV.

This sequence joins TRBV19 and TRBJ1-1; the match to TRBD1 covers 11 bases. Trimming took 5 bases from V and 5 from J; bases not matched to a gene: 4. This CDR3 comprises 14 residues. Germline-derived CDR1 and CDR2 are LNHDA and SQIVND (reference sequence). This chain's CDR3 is CASSGQGARTEAFF. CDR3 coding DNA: TGTGCCAGTAGTGGACAGGGGGCCCGAACTGAAGCTTTCTTT.

CDR3: CASSPATGSAFF. The CDR3 DNA sequence: TGTGCCAGCAGCCCGGCGACAGGGAGTGCTTTCTTT. This chain uses TRBV14 with TRBJ1-1, with 7 bases matching TRBD1. The CDR3 is 12 amino acids. The germline V gene has CDR1 SGHDN and CDR2 FVKESK. With V trimmed by 4 bases and J by 11 bases, 7 bases remained unmatched.

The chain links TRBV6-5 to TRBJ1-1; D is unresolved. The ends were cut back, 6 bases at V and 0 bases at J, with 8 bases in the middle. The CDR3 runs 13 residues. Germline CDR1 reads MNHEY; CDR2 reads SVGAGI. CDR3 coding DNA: TGTGCCAGCAGAACTGAGATGAACACTGAAGCTTTCTTT. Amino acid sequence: CASRTEMNTEAFF.

CDR3 residues: CASSQDRGTSSYNEQFF. In DNA, the CDR3 is TGCGCCAGCAGCCAAGATCGGGGGACGAGCTCCTACAATGAGCAGTTCTTC. The V and J genes are TRBV4-1 and TRBJ2-1, with D perhaps TRBD2 (6 bases). The germline V gene encodes CDR1 MGHRA and CDR2 YSYEKL. Trimming pared 0 bases from V and 0 bases from J, leaving 12 bases between. This CDR3 has 17 amino acids.

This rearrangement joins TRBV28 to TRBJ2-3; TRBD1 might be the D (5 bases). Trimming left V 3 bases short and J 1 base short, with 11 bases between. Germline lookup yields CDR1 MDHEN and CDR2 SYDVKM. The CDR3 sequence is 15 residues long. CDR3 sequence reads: CASSFIGAGTDTQYF. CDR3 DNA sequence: TGTGCCAGCAGTTTCATTGGGGCCGGCACAGATACGCAGTATTTT.

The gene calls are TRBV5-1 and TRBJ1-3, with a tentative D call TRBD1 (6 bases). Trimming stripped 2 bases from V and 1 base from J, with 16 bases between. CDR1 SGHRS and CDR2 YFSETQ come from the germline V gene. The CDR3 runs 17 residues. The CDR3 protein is CASSLGFGTGSGNTIYF. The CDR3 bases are TGCGCCAGCAGCTTAGGTTTTGGCACAGGGTCTGGAAACACCATATATTTT.

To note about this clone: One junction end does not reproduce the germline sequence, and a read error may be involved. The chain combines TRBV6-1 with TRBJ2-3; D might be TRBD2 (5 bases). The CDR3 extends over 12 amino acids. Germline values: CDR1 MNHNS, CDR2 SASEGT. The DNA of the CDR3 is TGTGCCAGCAGTGCTAGCACGGATACGCAGTATTTT. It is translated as CASSASTDTQYF.

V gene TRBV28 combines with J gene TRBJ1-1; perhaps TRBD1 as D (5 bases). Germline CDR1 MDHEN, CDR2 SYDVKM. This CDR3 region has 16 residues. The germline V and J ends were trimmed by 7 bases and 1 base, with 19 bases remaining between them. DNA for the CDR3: TGTGCCAGCACCCCAACCGTCGGCAGGGAGAACACTGAAGCTTTCTTT. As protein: CASTPTVGRENTEAFF. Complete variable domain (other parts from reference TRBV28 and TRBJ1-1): DVKVTQSSRYLVKRTGEKVFLECVQDMDHENMFWYRQDPGLGLRLIYFSYDVKMKEKGDIPEGYSVSREKKERFSLILESASTNQTSMYLCASTPTVGRENTEAFFGQGTRLTVV.

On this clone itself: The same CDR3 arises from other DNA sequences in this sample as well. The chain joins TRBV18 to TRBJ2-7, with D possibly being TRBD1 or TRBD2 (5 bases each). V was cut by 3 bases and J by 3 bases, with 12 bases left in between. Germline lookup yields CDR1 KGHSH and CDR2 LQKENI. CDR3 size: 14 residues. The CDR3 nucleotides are TGTGCCAGCTCACCGAGGGACGGCCGCTACGAGCAGTACTTC. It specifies CASSPRDGRYEQYF.

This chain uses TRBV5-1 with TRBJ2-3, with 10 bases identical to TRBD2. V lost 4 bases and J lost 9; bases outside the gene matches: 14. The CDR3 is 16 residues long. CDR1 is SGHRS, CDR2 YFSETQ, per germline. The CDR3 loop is CASSRLVAGGLGTQYF. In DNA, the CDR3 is TGCGCCAGCAGCCGGCTTGTAGCGGGAGGCCTGGGGACGCAGTATTTT.

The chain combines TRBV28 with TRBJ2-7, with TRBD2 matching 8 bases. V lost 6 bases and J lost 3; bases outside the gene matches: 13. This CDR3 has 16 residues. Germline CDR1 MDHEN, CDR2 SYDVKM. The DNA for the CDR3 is TGTGCCAGCAGCCCTAAGGGGACTAGGGGCTTCTACGAGCAGTACTTC. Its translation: CASSPKGTRGFYEQYF.

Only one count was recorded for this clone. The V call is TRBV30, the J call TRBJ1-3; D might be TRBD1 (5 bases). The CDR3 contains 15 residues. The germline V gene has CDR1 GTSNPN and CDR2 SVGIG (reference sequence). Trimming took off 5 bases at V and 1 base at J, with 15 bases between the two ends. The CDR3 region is CAWLNFRVSGNTIYF. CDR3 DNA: TGTGCCTGGTTAAACTTCAGGGTTTCTGGAAACACCATATATTTT.

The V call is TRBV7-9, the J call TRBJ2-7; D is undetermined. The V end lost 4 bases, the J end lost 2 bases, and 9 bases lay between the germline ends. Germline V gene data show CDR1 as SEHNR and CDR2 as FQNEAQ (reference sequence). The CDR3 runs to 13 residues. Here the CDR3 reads CASSYPYPYEQYF. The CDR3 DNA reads TGTGCCAGCAGCTACCCCTACCCCTACGAGCAGTACTTC.

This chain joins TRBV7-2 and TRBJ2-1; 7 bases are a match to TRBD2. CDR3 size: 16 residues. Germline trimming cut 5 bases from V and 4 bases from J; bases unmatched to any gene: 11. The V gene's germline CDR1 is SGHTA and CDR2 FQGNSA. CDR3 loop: CASSHLGGLTYNEQFF. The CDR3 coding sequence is TGTGCCAGCAGCCATTTGGGGGGACTAACGTACAATGAGCAGTTCTTC.

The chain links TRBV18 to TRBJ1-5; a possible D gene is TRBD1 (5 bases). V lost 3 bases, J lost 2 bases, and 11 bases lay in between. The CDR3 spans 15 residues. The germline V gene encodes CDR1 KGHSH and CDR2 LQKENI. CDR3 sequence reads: CASSPQTTGNQPQHF. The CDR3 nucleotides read TGTGCCAGCTCACCCCAGACGACAGGCAATCAGCCCCAGCATTTT.

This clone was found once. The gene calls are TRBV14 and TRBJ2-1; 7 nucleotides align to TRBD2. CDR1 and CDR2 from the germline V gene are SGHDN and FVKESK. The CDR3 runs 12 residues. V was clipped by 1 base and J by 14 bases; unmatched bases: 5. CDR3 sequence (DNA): TGTGCCAGCAGCCAAGGGCTAGCGGTTAAGTTCTTC. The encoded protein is CASSQGLAVKFF.

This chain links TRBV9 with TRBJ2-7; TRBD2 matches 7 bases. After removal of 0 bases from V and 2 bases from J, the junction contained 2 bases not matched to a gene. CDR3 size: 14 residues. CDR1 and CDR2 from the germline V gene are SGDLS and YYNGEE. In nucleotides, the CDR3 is TGTGCCAGCAGCGTAGGGGCGGGGGCCTACGAGCAGTACTTC. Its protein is CASSVGAGAYEQYF.

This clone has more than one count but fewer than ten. The CDR3: CASSPPSSYEQYF. The CDR3 DNA sequence: TGTGCCAGCTCACCCCCTAGCTCCTACGAGCAGTACTTC. The chain is built from TRBV18 and TRBJ2-7; no definite D call. V was trimmed by 3 bases and J by 0 bases, leaving 6 bases between them. Germline lookup yields CDR1 KGHSH and CDR2 LQKENI. The CDR3 sequence is 13 residues long.

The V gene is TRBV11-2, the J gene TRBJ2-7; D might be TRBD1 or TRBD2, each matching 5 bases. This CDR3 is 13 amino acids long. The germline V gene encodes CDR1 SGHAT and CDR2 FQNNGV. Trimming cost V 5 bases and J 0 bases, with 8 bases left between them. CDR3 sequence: CASSPGPSYEQYF. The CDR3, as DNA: TGTGCCAGCAGCCCGGGACCCTCCTACGAGCAGTACTTC.

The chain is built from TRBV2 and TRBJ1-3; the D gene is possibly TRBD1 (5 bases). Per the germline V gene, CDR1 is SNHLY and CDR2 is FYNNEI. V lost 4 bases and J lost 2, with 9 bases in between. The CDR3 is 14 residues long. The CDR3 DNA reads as TGTGCCAGCAGTGTCGAGGGGCCTGGAAACACCATATATTTT. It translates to CASSVEGPGNTIYF.